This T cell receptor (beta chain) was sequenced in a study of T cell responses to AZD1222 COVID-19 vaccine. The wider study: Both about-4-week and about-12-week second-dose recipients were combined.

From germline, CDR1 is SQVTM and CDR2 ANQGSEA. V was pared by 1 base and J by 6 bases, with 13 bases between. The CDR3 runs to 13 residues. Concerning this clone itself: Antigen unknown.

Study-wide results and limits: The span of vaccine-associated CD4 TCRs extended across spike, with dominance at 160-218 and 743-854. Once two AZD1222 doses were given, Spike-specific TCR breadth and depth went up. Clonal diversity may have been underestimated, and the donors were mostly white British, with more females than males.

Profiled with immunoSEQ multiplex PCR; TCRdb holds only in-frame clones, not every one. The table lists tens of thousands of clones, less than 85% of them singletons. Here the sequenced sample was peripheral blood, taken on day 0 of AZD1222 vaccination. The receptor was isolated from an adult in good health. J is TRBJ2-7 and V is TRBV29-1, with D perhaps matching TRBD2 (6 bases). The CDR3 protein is CSVEVAAQSEQYF. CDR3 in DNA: TGCAGCGTTGAAGTAGCGGCGCAAAGCGAGCAGTACTTC.